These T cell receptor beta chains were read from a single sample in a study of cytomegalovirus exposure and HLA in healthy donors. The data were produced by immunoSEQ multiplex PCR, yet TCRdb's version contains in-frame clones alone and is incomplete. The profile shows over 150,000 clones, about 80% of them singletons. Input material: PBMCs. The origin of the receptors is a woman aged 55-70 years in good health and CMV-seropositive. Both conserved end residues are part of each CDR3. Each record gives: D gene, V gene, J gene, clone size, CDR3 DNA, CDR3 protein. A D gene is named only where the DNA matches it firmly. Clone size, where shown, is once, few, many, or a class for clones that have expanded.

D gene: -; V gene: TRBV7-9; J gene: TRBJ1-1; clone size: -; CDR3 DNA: TGTGCCAGCAGCTTTGGACAGACTGAAGCTTTCTTT; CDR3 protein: CASSFGQTEAFF
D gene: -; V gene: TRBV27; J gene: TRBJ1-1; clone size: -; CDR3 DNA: TGTGCCAGCAGAAAACAGGGGAACACTGAAGCTTTCTTT; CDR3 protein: CASRKQGNTEAFF
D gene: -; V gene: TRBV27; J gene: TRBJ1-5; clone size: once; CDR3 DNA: TGTGCCAGCAGTTTAGCCAGGGGACAGCCCCAGCATTTT; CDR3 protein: CASSLARGQPQHF
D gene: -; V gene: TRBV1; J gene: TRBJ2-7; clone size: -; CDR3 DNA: TGCACCAGCAGCCACGCGGGGGGTCGAAGCTCCTACGAGCAGTACTTC; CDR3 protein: CTSSHAGGRSSYEQYF
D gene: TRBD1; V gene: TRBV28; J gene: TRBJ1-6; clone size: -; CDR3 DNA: TGTGCCAGCAGTTTACCCAATACAGGGGTTATGATTTCACCCCTCCACTTT; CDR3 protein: CASSLPNTGVMISPLHF
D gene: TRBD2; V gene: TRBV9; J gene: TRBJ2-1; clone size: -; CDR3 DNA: TGTGCCAGCAGCTTGCGGGGGGGCCTCTACAATGAGCAGTTCTTC; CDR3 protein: CASSLRGGLYNEQFF
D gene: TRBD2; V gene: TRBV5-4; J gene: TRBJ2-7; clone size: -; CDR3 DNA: TGTGCCAGCAGCAACCTAGCGGGAGGCCTGGCGGAGCAGTACTTC; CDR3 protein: CASSNLAGGLAEQYF
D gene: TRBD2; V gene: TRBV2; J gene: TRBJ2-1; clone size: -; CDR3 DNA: TGTGCCAGCAGTTCCGGGACTAGCGGGGGGGCAAATGAGCAGTTCTTC; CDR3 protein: CASSSGTSGGANEQFF
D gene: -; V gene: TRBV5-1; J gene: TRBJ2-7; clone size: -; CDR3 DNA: TGCGCCAGCAGCTTATGGAGGACCCACGAGCAGTACTTC; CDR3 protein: CASSLWRTHEQYF
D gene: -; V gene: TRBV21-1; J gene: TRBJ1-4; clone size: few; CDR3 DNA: TGTGCCAGCAGCTTAGGGGCCCAGGGACTGTTTTTT; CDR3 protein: CASSLGAQGLFF
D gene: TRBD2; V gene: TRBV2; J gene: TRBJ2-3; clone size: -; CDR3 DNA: TGTGCCAGCAGTGCCCGACTAGCGGGAGGGCCGATGACAGATACGCAGTATTTT; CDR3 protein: CASSARLAGGPMTDTQYF
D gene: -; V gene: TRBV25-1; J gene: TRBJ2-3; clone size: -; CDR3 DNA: TGTGCCAGCAGTTCGGGCACAGATACGCAGTATTTT; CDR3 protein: CASSSGTDTQYF
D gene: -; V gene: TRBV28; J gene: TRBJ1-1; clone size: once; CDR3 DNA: TGTGCCAGCAGTACCAGGGACATCCATGGGGCTTTCTTT; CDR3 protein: CASSTRDIHGAFF
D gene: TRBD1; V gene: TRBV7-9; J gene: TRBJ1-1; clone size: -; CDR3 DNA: TGTGCCAGCAGCTTAGCGTCGGGGGACAGAAGAATGAACACTGAAGCTTTCTTT; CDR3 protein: CASSLASGDRRMNTEAFF
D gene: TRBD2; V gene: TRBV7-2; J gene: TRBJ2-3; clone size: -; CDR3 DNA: TGTGCCAGCAGCTCAAATTTGGGCGGGGGGGCAGTGGATACGCAGTATTTT; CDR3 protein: CASSSNLGGGAVDTQYF
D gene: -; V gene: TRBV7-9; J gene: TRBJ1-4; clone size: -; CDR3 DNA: TGTGCCAGCAGCCGAGAAGGAGGACAACTGTTTTTT; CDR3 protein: CASSREGGQLFF
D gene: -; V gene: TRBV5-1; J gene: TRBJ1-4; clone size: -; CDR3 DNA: TGCGCCAGCAGCTTTGGGGGGGCTACTGAAAAACTGTTTTTT; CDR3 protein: CASSFGGATEKLFF
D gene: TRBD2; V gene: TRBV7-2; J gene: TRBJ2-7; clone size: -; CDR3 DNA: TGTGCCAGCAGCTTTCTGGGACTAGCGGGGAGGGAGCAGTACTTC; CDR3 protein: CASSFLGLAGREQYF
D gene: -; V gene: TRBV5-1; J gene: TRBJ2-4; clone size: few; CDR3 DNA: TGCGCCAGCAGCGAGGAGACAGGCCCAGCCAAAAACATTCAGTACTTC; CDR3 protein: CASSEETGPAKNIQYF
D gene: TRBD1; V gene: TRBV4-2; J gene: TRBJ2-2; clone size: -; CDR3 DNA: TGTGCCAGCAGCCACCCACAGGGGGTATACACCGGGGAGCTGTTTTTT; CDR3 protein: CASSHPQGVYTGELFF
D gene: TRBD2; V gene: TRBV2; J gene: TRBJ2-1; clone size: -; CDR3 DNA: TGTGCCAGCAGAGCGGGGGAAAACTACAATGAGCAGTTCTTC; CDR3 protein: CASRAGENYNEQFF
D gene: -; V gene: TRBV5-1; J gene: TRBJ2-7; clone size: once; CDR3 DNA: TGCGCCAGCAGCTTGGTAGCAGGGCAAGCCTACGAGCAGTACTTC; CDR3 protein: CASSLVAGQAYEQYF
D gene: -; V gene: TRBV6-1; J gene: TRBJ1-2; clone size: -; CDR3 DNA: TGTGCCAGCACGAAAGGGGGAGTCTATGGCTACACCTTC; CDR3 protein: CASTKGGVYGYTF
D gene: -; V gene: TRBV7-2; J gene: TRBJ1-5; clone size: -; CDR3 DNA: TGTGCCAGCAGCTTTGGGAGGGGATTCGACAATCAGCCCCAGCATTTT; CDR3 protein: CASSFGRGFDNQPQHF
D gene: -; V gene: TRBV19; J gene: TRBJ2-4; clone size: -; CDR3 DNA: TGTGCCAGTCGCCCCAGGCAGGGGTTAGCCAAAAACATTCAGTACTTC; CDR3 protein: CASRPRQGLAKNIQYF
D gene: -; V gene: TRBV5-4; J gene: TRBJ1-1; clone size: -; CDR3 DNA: TGTGCCAGCAGCACACCCCTAGACAGGAACACTGAAGCTTTCTTT; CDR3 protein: CASSTPLDRNTEAFF
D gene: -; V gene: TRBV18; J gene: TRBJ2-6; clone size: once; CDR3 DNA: TGTGCCAGCTCACCACAGGGGGCTGGGGCCAACGTCCTGACTTTC; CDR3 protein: CASSPQGAGANVLTF
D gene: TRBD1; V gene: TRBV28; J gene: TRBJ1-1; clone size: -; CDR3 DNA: TGTGCCAGCATAGGGGGCGTCCGGAACACTGAAGCTTTCTTT; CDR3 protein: CASIGGVRNTEAFF
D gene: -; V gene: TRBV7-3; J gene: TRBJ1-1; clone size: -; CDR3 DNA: TGTGCCAGCAGCTTAACGGGGGGTCTGGGCACTGAAGCTTTCTTT; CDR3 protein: CASSLTGGLGTEAFF
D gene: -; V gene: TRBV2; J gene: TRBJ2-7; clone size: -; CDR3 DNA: TGTGCCAGCCGTGGGGGGGCAGGGGGCCTTTACGAGCAGTACTTC; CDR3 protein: CASRGGAGGLYEQYF
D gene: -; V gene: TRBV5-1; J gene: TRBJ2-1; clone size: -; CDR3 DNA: TGCGCCAGCAGCTTGAACAGCTACAATGAGCAGTTCTTC; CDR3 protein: CASSLNSYNEQFF
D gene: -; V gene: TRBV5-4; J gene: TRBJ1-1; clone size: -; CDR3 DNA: TGTGCCAGCAGCGTCTCGGGACACCCGAACACTGAAGCTTTCTTT; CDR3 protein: CASSVSGHPNTEAFF
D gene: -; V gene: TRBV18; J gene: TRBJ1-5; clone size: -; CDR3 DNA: TGTGCCAGCTCACGCGGGGAGAATCAGCCCCAGCATTTT; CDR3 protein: CASSRGENQPQHF
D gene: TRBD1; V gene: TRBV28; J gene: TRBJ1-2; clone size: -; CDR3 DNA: TGTGCCAGCAGCCGAATGACGGGACAGGGGGGTAACTATGGCTACACCTTC; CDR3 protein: CASSRMTGQGGNYGYTF
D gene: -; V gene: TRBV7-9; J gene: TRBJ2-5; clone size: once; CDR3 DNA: TGTTCCAGCAGCTCCAAAGAGACCCAGTACTTC; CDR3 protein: CSSSSKETQYF
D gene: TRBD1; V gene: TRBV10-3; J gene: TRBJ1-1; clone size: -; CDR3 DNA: TGTGCCATCAACCGACAGGGTGACACTGAAGCTTTCTTT; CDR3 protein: CAINRQGDTEAFF
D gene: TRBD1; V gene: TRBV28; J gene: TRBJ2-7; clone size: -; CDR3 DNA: TGTGCCAGCAGTTCACGGGGGGACAGGGGGTTGTACGAGCAGTACTTC; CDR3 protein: CASSSRGDRGLYEQYF
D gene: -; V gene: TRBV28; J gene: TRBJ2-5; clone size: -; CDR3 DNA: TGTGCCAGCAGCCAGGGGAATCCCCAGTACTTC; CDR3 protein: CASSQGNPQYF
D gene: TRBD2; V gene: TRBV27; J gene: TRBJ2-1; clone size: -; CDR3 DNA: TGTGCCAGCAGGGGGACTAGCAGAAACAATGAGCAGTTCTTC; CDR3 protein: CASRGTSRNNEQFF
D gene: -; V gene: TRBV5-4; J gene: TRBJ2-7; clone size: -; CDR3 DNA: TGTGCCAGCAGCTTATCCGCTGGGCAGGGTGCCTACGAGCAGTACTTC; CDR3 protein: CASSLSAGQGAYEQYF
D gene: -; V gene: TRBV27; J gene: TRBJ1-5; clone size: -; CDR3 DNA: TGTGCCAGCAGGGGAGGGAACCAGCCCCAGCATTTT; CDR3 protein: CASRGGNQPQHF
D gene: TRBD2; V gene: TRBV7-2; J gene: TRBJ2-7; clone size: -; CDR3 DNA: TGTGCCAGCAGCTTAGAGGGCGGGAGCGCCTACGAGCAGTACTTC; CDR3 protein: CASSLEGGSAYEQYF
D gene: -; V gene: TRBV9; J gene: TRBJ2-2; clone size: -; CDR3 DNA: TGTGCCAGCAGTCCGGGAGTGAACACCGGGGAGCTGTTTTTT; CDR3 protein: CASSPGVNTGELFF
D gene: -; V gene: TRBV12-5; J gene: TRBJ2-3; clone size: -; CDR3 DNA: TGTGCTAGTGCGGGTGCCACAGATACGCAGTATTTT; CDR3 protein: CASAGATDTQYF
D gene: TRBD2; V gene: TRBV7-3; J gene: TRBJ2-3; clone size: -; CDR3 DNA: TGTGCCAGCAGCTTTGGACTAGCGGGAGCGGCAGATACGCAGTATTTT; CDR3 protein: CASSFGLAGAADTQYF
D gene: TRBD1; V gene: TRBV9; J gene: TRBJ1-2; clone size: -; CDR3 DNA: TGTGCCAGCAGCGCCTCCGGGACAGATTATGGCTACACCTTC; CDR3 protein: CASSASGTDYGYTF
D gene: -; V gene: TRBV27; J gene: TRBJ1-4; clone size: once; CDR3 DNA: TGTGCCAGCAGGCGGTGGGGGACTGAAGGGAAAAAACTGTTTTTT; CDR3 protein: CASRRWGTEGKKLFF
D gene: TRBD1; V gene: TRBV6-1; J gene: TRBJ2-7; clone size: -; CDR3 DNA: TGTGCCAGCAGGACAGGGCCGGCCTACGAGCAGTACTTC; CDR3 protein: CASRTGPAYEQYF
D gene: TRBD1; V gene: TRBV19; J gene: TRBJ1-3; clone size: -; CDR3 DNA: TGTGCCAGTAGTATGGGACAGGGCCTTGGAAACACCATATATTTT; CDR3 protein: CASSMGQGLGNTIYF
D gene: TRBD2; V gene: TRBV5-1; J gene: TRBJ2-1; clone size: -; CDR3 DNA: TGCGCCAGCAGCACCCTAGCGGAGTCCTACAATGAGCAGTTCTTC; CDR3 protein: CASSTLAESYNEQFF
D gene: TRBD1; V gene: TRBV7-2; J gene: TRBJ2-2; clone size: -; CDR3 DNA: TGTGCCAGCAGCGCAAGGGGGACAGGGAACACCGGGGAGCTGTTTTTT; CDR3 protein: CASSARGTGNTGELFF
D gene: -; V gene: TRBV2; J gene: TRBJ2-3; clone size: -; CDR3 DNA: TGTGCCAGCACGGCAGGGTCCACAGATACGCAGTATTTT; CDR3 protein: CASTAGSTDTQYF